This T cell receptor beta chain is drawn from a study of T cell repertoires in cytomegalovirus infection. The V end was cut by 5 bases, the J end by 4 bases, with 17 bases between. This CDR3 contains 16 residues. Per germline, CDR1 MGHDK and CDR2 SYGVNS. As regards this clonotype: Its antigen is unidentified.

TCRdb ran MiXCR on the reads and lists one entry per CDR3 protein. The data contain roughly 80,000 distinct CDR3 sequences, 40% of them singletons. This receptor was taken from a human donor in good health (CMV status not recorded). Some clones in this sample may be carry-over from other donors' samples. The chain uses TRBV25-1 and TRBJ2-2; possibly TRBD2 for D (6 bases). Sequencing was performed on CD8+ T cells from cultured PBMCs, taken from culture after CMV antigen stimulation. CDR3 protein: CASSLVGGNGTGELFF. The DNA for the CDR3 is TGTGCCAGCAGTTTGGTGGGGGGTAATGGCACCGGGGAGCTGTTTTTT.